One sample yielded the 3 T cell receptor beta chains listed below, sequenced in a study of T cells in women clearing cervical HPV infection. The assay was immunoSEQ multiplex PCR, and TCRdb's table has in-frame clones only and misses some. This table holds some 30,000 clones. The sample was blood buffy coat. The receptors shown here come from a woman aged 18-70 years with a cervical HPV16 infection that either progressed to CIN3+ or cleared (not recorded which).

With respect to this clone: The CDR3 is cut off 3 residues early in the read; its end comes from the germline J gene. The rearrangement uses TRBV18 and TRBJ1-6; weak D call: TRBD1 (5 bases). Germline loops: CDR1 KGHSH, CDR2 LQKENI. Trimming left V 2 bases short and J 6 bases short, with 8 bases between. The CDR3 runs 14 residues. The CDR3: CASSPGALNSPLHF. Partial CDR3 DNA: TGTGCCAGCTCACCAGGGGCCCTTAATTCACCC. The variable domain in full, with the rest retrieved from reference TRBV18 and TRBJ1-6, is NAGVMQNPRHLVRRRGQEARLRCSPMKGHSHVYWYRQLPEEGLKFMVYLQKENIIDESGMPKERFSAEFPKEGPSILRIQQVVRGDSAAYFCASSPGALNSPLHFGNGTRLTVT.

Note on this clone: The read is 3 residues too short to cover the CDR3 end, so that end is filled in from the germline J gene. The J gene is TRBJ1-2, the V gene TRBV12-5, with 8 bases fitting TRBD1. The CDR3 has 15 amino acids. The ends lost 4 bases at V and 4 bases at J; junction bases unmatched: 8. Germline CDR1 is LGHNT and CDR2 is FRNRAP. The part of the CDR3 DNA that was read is TGTGCTAGTGGTTCCCCGGACAGGGCCCTCTATGGC. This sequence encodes CASGSPDRALYG. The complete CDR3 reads CASGSPDRALYGYTF.

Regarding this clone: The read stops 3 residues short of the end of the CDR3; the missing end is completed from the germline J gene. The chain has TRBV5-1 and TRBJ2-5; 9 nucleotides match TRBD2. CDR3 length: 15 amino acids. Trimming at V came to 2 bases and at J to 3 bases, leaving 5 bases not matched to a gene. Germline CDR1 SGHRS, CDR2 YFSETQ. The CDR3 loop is CASSFLAGEEETQYF. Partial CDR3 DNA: TGCGCCAGCAGCTTCTTAGCGGGGGAGGAAGAGACC.